Shown below are 17 T cell receptor beta chains from a single sample sequenced in a study of metastatic and nonmetastatic thyroid tumors. Not a single patient had been given any form of treatment at any point before undergoing thyroid surgery. TCRdb re-clonotyped the PCR reads via MiXCR. The data show 20,000 to 25,000 clones, around 17% seen once. The sample consisted of blood. Receptor source: a male donor with papillary thyroid cancer or a benign thyroid nodule (not recorded which). Some clones in this sample may be carry-over from other donors' samples.

This clone was recorded at least ten times. This chain joins TRBV24-1 and TRBJ2-2; possible D gene TRBD1, 5 bases. The germline V gene encodes CDR1 KGHDR and CDR2 SFDVKD. CDR3 length: 20 amino acids. Trimming shortened V by 2 bases and J by 2 bases, and 23 bases separated the two germline ends. CDR3 residues: CATSDSSVAGYIPNTGELFF. The CDR3 DNA is TGTGCCACCAGTGATTCATCAGTCGCAGGGTATATACCCAACACCGGGGAGCTGTTTTTT.

This clone was found many times. The chain joins TRBV19 to TRBJ1-4, with 7 bases fitting TRBD1. The CDR3 sequence is 15 residues long. Per germline, CDR1 LNHDA and CDR2 SQIVND (reference sequence). V shed 4 bases and J 11 bases; nucleotides not matched to a gene: 13. CDR3 in amino acids: CASSTRDSLMRKLFF. The CDR3 DNA reads as TGTGCCAGTAGTACCCGGGACAGCTTAATGAGGAAACTGTTTTTT.

This clone was detected a few times. This sequence joins TRBV6-6 and TRBJ2-2; D not resolved. Germline V gene lookup returns CDR1 MNHNY and CDR2 SVGAGI (reference sequence). The length of the CDR3 is 13 residues. V lost 2 bases, J lost 4 bases, and 5 bases lay in between. The CDR3 reads CASSYLPTGELFF. In DNA, the CDR3 is TGTGCCAGCAGTTACCTCCCCACCGGGGAGCTGTTTTTT.

In DNA, the CDR3 is TGTGCCAGCAGTGAAGCGCAAGGCTACGAGCAGTACTTC. Its protein is CASSEAQGYEQYF. The rearrangement uses TRBV2 and TRBJ2-7; D uncertain. CDR3 length equals 13 residues. Germline CDR1 reads SNHLY; CDR2 reads FYNNEI. The germline V and J ends were trimmed by 0 bases and 3 bases, with 6 bases remaining between them.

This clone is labeled medium-sized. The chain carries TRBV6-1 and TRBJ1-5; D might be TRBD1 (6 bases). The CDR3 is 14 residues long. Germline V lookup: CDR1 MNHNS, CDR2 SASEGT. With 3 bases removed from V and 6 bases from J, the gap between germline ends came to 12 bases. The CDR3, as DNA: TGTGCCAGCAGTGACCAGGGGTTTAGTCAGCCCCAGCATTTT. Translation: CASSDQGFSQPQHF.

This clone has ten or more counts. The rearrangement links TRBV4-2 to TRBJ2-2, with D possibly being TRBD1 or TRBD2 (5 bases each). Trimming pared 1 base from V and 2 bases from J, leaving 5 bases between. Germline V gives CDR1 LGHNA, CDR2 YNFKEQ. The CDR3 runs to 14 residues. The CDR3 DNA is TGTGCCAGCAGCCAAGGGGACAACACCGGGGAGCTGTTTTTT. Its translation is CASSQGDNTGELFF.

This clone was counted ten times or more. CDR3 in DNA: TGTGCCAGCAGTTTTCGGCAGACTGAAGCTTTCTTT. Translation: CASSFRQTEAFF. V and J are TRBV6-2 or TRBV6-3 and TRBJ1-1; D is ambiguous. This CDR3 has 12 residues. CDR1 MNHEY and CDR2 SVGEGT come from the germline V gene. V was trimmed by 4 bases and J by 5 bases, leaving 8 bases between them.

The sample holds many counts of this clone. The chain links TRBV20-1 to TRBJ1-6; 10 nucleotides align to TRBD1. The CDR3 length is 17 residues. CDR1 DFQATT and CDR2 SNEGSKA come from the germline V gene (reference sequence). Trimming removed 5 bases from V and 6 bases from J; junction bases left unmatched: 13. DNA of the CDR3: TGCAGTGCTCCTTCCCCCCCGGGACAGGGGCCTAATTCACCCCTCCACTTT. Its protein product is CSAPSPPGQGPNSPLHF.

This clone was seen repeatedly, ten times or more. The chain couples TRBV28 to TRBJ1-5, with D perhaps matching TRBD1 (5 bases). The CDR3 loop spans 16 amino acids. From germline, CDR1 is MDHEN and CDR2 SYDVKM. Trimming took off 3 bases at V and 3 bases at J, with 15 bases between the two ends. The CDR3 bases are TGTGCCAGCAGTTTCTCCTTAGCCAGGGCCAATCAGCCCCAGCATTTT. This sequence encodes CASSFSLARANQPQHF.

This clone was observed many times. The chain employs TRBV7-3 and TRBJ2-2; D possibly uses TRBD1 or TRBD2 (5 bases each). V gave up 5 bases and J gave up 1 base, with 14 bases separating them. Germline loops: CDR1 SGHTA, CDR2 FQGTGA. The CDR3 length is 16 residues. CDR3 amino acids: CASSPNGGWNTGELFF. CDR3 bases: TGTGCCAGCAGCCCCAATGGGGGATGGAACACCGGGGAGCTGTTTTTT.

This clone showed up many times. The same CDR3 also results from other DNA sequences found in this sample. V gene TRBV9 combines with J gene TRBJ2-3; 12 bases align to TRBD2. The CDR3 has 16 residues. Per the germline V gene, CDR1 is SGDLS and CDR2 is YYNGEE. After removal of 0 bases from V and 2 bases from J, the junction contained 1 base not matched to a gene. The CDR3 region has the DNA TGTGCCAGCAGCGTAGGACTAGCGGGAGTCACAGATACGCAGTATTTT. Amino acid sequence: CASSVGLAGVTDTQYF.

This clone was detected ten times or more. V and J are TRBV13 and TRBJ1-6; D possibly corresponds to TRBD1 (5 bases). Trimming took off 3 bases at V and 10 bases at J, with 19 bases between the two ends. CDR1 PRHDT and CDR2 FYEKMQ come from the germline V gene (reference sequence). This CDR3 spans 16 amino acids. CDR3: CASSLGRGRVYSPLHF. CDR3 nucleotides: TGTGCCAGCAGCTTGGGGCGCGGCAGGGTGTACTCACCCCTCCACTTT.

This clone was recorded many times. The V and J genes are TRBV12-5 and TRBJ2-3; D might be TRBD1 (5 bases). V was shortened by 0 bases and J by 2 bases, with 12 bases between the two germline ends. Germline CDR1 reads LGHNT; CDR2 reads FRNRAP. The CDR3 spans 16 residues. DNA of the CDR3: TGTGCTAGTGGTTTGGTACGAAGGGGAATCACAGATACGCAGTATTTT. This encodes CASGLVRRGITDTQYF. Using reference TRBV12-5 and TRBJ2-3 for the parts outside the CDR3, the full variable domain is DARVTQTPRHKVTEMGQEVTMRCQPILGHNTVFWYRQTMMQGLELLAYFRNRAPLDDSGMPKDRFSAEMPDATLATLKIQPSEPRDSAVYFCASGLVRRGITDTQYFGPGTRLTVL.

This clone was seen more than once but under ten times. The junction shows a germline mismatch at one end, possibly a read error. This chain connects TRBV28 to TRBJ2-5; 9 nucleotides agree with TRBD1. The CDR3 runs to 15 residues. Germline V gives CDR1 MDHEN, CDR2 SYDVKM. CDR3 in amino acids: CATSDPGTGLETQYF. The CDR3 region has the DNA TGTGCCACCAGTGACCCCGGGACAGGGTTAGAGACCCAGTACTTC.

This clone was counted ten times or more. This chain links TRBV20-1 with TRBJ2-1; D gene ambiguous. The CDR3 has 18 amino acids. Germline CDR1 and CDR2: DFQATT and SNEGSKA (reference sequence). V dropped 0 bases and J dropped 2 bases, with 20 bases sitting between them. DNA for the CDR3: TGCAGTGCTAGAGATCGGGTGGGCCTACTCGGGCCCTACAATGAGCAGTTCTTC. Its translation is CSARDRVGLLGPYNEQFF.

The chain links TRBV9 to TRBJ1-2, with D possibly being TRBD1 (6 bases). Germline V gene sequence: CDR1 SGDLS, CDR2 YYNGEE. The CDR3 is made up of 14 amino acids. V was trimmed by 10 bases and J by 6 bases, leaving 22 bases between them. In nucleotides, the CDR3 is TGTGCCGCGACACGGGACACCGCTTTACATGGCTACACCTTC. Residues: CAATRDTALHGYTF.

At least ten counts were recorded for this clone. V gene TRBV30 combines with J gene TRBJ1-3; the D gene is possibly TRBD1 (5 bases). Between the trimmed V and J ends, which lost 2 bases and 1 base, there was a span of 12 bases. This CDR3 comprises 15 residues. The germline gives CDR1 GTSNPN, CDR2 SVGIG (reference sequence). The CDR3 nucleotides read TGTGCCTGGAGTTCCAGGGATGAGTCTGGAAACACCATATATTTT. This gives the protein CAWSSRDESGNTIYF.